The next 8 T cell receptor beta chains were all read from a single sample in a study of human T cells and chemical hapten exposure. Time point indicated: pre-sensitization, week 0. Treatment noted: therapeutic diphenylcyclopropenone sensitization with weekly scalp DPC. From the RACE reads, TCRdb called clonotypes with MiXCR, one entry per CDR3 protein. The sample gives more than 300,000 distinct CDR3 sequences, approximately 5.1% of which show up once; 2.6% is in the top ten. The sequences come from whole blood, collected in connection with sensitization to the hapten diphenylcyclopropenone (DPC). The receptors were gathered from a woman aged 45-60 years with alopecia areata. Some clones in this sample may be carry-over from other donors' samples.

This clonotype was observed many times. The rearrangement joins TRBV6-5 to TRBJ1-1; D perhaps matches TRBD1 (6 bases). The CDR3 sequence is 16 residues long. V was shortened by 1 base and J by 4 bases, with 16 bases between the two germline ends. In germline, CDR1 is MNHEY, CDR2 SVGAGI. The CDR3 sequence: CASSYFGQPDPTEAFF. As DNA, the CDR3 is TGTGCCAGCAGTTACTTCGGACAGCCCGATCCCACTGAAGCTTTCTTT.

This clonotype was seen at least ten times. The V call is TRBV20-1, the J call TRBJ2-3; D is uncertain. Germline values: CDR1 DFQATT, CDR2 SNEGSKA (reference sequence). The CDR3 sequence is 13 residues long. The V end was cut by 5 bases, the J end by 0 bases, with 9 bases between. CDR3 nucleotide sequence: TGCAGTGCTCAGCTCTCTAGCACAGATACGCAGTATTTT. It codes for CSAQLSSTDTQYF.

This clonotype was seen a few times. V gene TRBV12-3 or TRBV12-4 combines with J gene TRBJ1-2; 11 bases are a match to TRBD1. The CDR3 contains 15 residues. V gave up 6 bases and J gave up 4 bases; unmatched junction bases: 7. In DNA, the CDR3 is TGTGCCAGCAGACCGGGACAGGGGGGTTCCTATGGCTACACCTTC. It yields the protein CASRPGQGGSYGYTF.

V usage is TRBV18 and J usage is TRBJ1-1; D perhaps matches TRBD1 (5 bases). V was cut by 6 bases and J by 0 bases, with 14 bases left in between. CDR1 and CDR2 from the germline V gene are KGHSH and LQKENI. This CDR3 has 15 residues. In DNA, the CDR3 is TGTGCCAGCTCTCTCAAACAGGCGATGAACACTGAAGCTTTCTTT. Residues: CASSLKQAMNTEAFF.

This clonotype was seen repeatedly, ten times or more. The CDR3 region has the DNA TGTGCCAGCAGCCCCGGGACTAGCCCCCGAGAGACCCAGTACTTC. Translating it yields CASSPGTSPRETQYF. This chain uses TRBV27 with TRBJ2-5; 9 bases match TRBD2. The CDR3 is made up of 15 amino acids. The germline V gene encodes CDR1 MNHEY and CDR2 SMNVEV (reference sequence). The ends lost 6 bases at V and 4 bases at J; junction bases unmatched: 9.

This clonotype was detected a few times. This chain uses TRBV6-4 with TRBJ2-3; D is undetermined. Germline V gene data show CDR1 as MRHNA and CDR2 as SNTAGT. The CDR3 sequence is 13 residues long. V was clipped by 11 bases and J by 5 bases, with 17 bases between them. The CDR3 DNA reads TGTGCCCGCAACCTCGGTTCGAAAGATACGCAGTATTTT. Amino acid sequence: CARNLGSKDTQYF.

This clonotype was observed at least ten times. The rearrangement joins TRBV12-3 or TRBV12-4 to TRBJ2-7; TRBD2 aligns across 7 bases. The V and J ends lost 3 bases and 4 bases, in that order; junction bases with no gene match: 12. The CDR3 is 16 residues long. CDR3 bases: TGTGCCAGCAGTTTTGGTGGACGGAGGGGAGGGTACGAGCAGTACTTC. This codes for CASSFGGRRGGYEQYF.

Many counts were recorded for this clonotype. The chain couples TRBV28 to TRBJ2-7; D is tentatively TRBD1 or TRBD2 (5 bases each). The CDR3 covers 15 residues. Per germline, CDR1 MDHEN and CDR2 SYDVKM. V shed 3 bases and J shed 0 bases, with 12 bases lying between them. CDR3 nucleotides: TGTGCCAGCAGTTTGGACGGGACGCGCTCCTACGAGCAGTACTTC. Residues: CASSLDGTRSYEQYF. The full variable domain, its missing parts supplied by reference TRBV28 and TRBJ2-7, is DVKVTQSSRYLVKRTGEKVFLECVQDMDHENMFWYRQDPGLGLRLIYFSYDVKMKEKGDIPEGYSVSREKKERFSLILESASTNQTSMYLCASSLDGTRSYEQYFGPGTRLTVT.